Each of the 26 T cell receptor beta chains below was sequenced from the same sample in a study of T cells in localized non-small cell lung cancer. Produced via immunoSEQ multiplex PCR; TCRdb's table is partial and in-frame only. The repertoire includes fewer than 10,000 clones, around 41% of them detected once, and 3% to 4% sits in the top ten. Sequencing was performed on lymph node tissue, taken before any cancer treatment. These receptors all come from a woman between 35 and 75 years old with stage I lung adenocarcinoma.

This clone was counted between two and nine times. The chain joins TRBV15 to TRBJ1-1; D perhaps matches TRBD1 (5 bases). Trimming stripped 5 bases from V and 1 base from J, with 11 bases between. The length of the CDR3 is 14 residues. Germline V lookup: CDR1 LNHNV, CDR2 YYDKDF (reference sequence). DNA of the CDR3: TGTGCCACCAGCGGAGGGGACGGGAACACTGAAGCTTTCTTT. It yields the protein CATSGGDGNTEAFF.

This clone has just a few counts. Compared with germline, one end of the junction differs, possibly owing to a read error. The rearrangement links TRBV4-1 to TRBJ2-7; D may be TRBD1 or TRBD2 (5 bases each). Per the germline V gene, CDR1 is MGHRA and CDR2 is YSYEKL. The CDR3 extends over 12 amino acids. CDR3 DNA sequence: TGCGCCAGCAGCCCAGGCAGGGACCTCTTCTTCTTC. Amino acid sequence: CASSPGRDLFFF.

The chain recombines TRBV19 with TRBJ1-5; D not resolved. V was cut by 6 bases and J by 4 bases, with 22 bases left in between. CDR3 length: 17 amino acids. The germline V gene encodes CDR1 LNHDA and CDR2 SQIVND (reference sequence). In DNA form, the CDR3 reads TGTGCCAGTAGCGTTCTCGAGGTGAGGTACCGAAATCAGCCCCAGCATTTT. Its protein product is CASSVLEVRYRNQPQHF. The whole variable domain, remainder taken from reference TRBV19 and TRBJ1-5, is DGGITQSPKYLFRKEGQNVTLSCEQNLNHDAMYWYRQDPGQGLRLIYYSQIVNDFQKGDIAEGYSVSREKKESFPLTVTSAQKNPTAFYLCASSVLEVRYRNQPQHFGDGTRLSIL.

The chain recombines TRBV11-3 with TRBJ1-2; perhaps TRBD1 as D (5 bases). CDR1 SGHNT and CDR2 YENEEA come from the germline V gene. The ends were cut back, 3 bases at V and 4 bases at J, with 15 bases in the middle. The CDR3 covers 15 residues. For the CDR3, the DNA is TGTGCCAGCAGCTTGGTCGGGGGTATAAGCTATGGCTACACCTTC. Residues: CASSLVGGISYGYTF.

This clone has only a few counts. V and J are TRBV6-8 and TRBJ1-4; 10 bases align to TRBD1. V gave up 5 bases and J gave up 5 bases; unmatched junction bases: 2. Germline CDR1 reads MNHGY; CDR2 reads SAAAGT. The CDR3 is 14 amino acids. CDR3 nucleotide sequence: TGTGCCAGCAGTGTGGGACAGGGGAATGAAAAACTGTTTTTT. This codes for CASSVGQGNEKLFF.

The CDR3 protein is CASRPVAGSSSGNTIYF. The DNA for the CDR3 is TGTGCCAGCAGGCCGGTTGCTGGGAGCAGCTCTGGAAACACCATATATTTT. The chain is built from TRBV11-3 and TRBJ1-3; no reliable D call. The CDR3 totals 17 residues. Per the germline V gene, CDR1 is SGHNT and CDR2 is YENEEA. Trimming pared 6 bases from V and 0 bases from J, leaving 18 bases between.

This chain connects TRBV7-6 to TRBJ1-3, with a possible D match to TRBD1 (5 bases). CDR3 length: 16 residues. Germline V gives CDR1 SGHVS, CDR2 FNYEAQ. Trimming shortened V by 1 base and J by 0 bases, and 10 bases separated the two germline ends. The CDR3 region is CASSLVRAVSGNTIYF. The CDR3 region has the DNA TGTGCCAGCAGCTTAGTCAGGGCAGTCTCTGGAAACACCATATATTTT.

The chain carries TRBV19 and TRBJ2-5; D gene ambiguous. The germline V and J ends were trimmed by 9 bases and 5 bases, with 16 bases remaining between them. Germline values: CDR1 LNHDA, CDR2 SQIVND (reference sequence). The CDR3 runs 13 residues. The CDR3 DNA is TGTGCCAGCTGTCCCATTGCCGGGGAGACCCAGTACTTC. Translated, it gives CASCPIAGETQYF.

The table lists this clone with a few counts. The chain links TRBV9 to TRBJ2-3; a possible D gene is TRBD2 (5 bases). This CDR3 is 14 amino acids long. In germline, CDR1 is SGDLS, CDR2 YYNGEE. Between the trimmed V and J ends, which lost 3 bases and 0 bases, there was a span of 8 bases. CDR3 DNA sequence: TGTGCCAGCAGCGCGGGGAGAAGCACAGATACGCAGTATTTT. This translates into CASSAGRSTDTQYF.

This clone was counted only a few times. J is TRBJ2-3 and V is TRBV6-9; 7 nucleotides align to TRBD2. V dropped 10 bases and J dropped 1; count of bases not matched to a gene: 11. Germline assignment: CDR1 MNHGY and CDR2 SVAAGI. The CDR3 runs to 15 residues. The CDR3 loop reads CATNNPAGGTDTQYF. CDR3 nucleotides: TGTGCCACCAACAACCCGGCGGGGGGCACAGATACGCAGTATTTT.

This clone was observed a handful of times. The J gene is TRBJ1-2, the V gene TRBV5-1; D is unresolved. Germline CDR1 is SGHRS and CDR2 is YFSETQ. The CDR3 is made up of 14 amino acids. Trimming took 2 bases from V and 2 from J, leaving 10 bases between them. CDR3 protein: CASSFGVGNYGYTF. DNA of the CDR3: TGCGCCAGCAGCTTTGGGGTTGGGAACTATGGCTACACCTTC.

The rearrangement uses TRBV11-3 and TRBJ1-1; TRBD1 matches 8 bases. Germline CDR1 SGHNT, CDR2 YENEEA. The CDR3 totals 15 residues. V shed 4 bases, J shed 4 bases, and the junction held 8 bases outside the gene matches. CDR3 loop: CASSSWTGLSTEAFF. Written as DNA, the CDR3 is TGTGCCAGCAGCTCATGGACAGGGTTGAGCACTGAAGCTTTCTTT.

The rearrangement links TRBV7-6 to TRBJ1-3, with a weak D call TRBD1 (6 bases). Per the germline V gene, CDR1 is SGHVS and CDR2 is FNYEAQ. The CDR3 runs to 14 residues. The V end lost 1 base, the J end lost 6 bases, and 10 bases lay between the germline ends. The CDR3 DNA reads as TGTGCCAGCAGCTTAGTGCGGGGGGCAAACACCATATATTTT. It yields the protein CASSLVRGANTIYF.

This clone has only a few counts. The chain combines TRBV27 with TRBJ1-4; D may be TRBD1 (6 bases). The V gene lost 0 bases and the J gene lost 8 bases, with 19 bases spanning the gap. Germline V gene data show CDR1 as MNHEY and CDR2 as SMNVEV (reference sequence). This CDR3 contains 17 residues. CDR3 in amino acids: CASSLSPLGRGWEKLFF. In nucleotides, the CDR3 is TGTGCCAGCAGTTTATCCCCTCTCGGCAGGGGTTGGGAAAAACTGTTTTTT.

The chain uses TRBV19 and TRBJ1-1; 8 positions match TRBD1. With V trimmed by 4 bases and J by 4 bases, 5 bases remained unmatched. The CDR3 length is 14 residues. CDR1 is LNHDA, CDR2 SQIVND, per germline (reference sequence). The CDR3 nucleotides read TGTGCCAGTAGTAATGGACAGGGTGGCACTGAAGCTTTCTTT. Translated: CASSNGQGGTEAFF.

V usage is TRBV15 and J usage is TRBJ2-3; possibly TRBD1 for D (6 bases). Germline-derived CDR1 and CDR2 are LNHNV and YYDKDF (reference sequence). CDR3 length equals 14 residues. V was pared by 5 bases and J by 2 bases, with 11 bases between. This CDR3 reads CATSVRQVTDTQYF. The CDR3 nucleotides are TGTGCCACCAGCGTCAGACAGGTCACAGATACGCAGTATTTT.

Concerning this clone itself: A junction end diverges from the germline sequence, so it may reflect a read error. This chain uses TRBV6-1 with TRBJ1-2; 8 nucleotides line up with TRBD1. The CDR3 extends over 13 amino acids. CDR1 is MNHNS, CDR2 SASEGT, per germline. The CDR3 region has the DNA TGTGCCATCAGTGAAGGACAGGGCTATGGCTACACCTTC. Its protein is CAISEGQGYGYTF.

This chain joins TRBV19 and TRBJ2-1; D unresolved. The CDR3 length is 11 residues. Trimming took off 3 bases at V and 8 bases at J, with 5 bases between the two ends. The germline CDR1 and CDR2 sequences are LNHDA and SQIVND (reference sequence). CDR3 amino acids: CASSIGHEQFF. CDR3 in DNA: TGTGCCAGTAGTATCGGCCATGAGCAGTTCTTC.

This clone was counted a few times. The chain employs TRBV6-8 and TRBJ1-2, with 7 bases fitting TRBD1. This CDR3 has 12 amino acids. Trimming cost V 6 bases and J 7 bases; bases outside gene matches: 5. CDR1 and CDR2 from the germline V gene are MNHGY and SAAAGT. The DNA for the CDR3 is TGTGCCAGCAGCCGACAGGGAAGTGGCTACACCTTC. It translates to CASSRQGSGYTF.

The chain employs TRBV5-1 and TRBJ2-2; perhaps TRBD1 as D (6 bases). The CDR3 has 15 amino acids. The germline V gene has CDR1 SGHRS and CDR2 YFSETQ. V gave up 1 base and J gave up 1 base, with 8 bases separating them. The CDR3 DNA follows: TGCGCCAGCAGCTTGCGGGACAAGAACACCGGGGAGCTGTTTTTT. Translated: CASSLRDKNTGELFF.

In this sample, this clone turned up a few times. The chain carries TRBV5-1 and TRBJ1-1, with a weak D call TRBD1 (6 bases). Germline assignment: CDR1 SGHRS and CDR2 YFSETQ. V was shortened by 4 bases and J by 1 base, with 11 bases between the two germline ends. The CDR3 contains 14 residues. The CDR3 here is CASSDDRTNTEAFF. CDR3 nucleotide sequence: TGCGCCAGCAGCGACGACAGGACGAACACTGAAGCTTTCTTT.

This chain's CDR3 is CASSLTGGSVTQYF. The CDR3 DNA reads as TGTGCCAGCAGCTTAACGGGCGGCTCCGTTACGCAGTATTTT. V usage is TRBV11-3 and J usage is TRBJ2-3; D not resolved. This CDR3 comprises 14 residues. Trimming removed 2 bases from V and 8 bases from J, with 14 bases in between. Germline-derived CDR1 and CDR2 are SGHNT and YENEEA.

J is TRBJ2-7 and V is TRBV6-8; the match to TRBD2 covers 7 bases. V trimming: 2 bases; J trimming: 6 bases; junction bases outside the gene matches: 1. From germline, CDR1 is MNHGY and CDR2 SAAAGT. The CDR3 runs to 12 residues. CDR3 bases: TGTGCCAGCAGTTACCCGGGGGGCGAGCAGTACTTC. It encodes CASSYPGGEQYF.

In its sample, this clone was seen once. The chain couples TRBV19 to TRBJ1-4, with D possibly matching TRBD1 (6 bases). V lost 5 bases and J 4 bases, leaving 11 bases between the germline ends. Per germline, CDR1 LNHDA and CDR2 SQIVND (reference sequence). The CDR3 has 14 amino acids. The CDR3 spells CASSGQPLNEKLFF. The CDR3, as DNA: TGTGCCAGTAGTGGACAGCCGCTTAATGAAAAACTGTTTTTT.

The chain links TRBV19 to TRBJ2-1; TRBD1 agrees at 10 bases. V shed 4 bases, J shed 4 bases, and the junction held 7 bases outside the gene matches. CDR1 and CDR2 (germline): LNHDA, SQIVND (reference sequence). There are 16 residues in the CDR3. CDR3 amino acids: CASSTSDRGRYNEQFF. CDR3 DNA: TGTGCCAGTAGTACCTCTGACAGGGGGCGGTACAATGAGCAGTTCTTC.

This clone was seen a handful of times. In nucleotides, the CDR3 is TGTGCCATCACGGCAGGGGGCACAGATACGCAGTATTTT. The encoded protein is CAITAGGTDTQYF. The V and J genes are TRBV6-8 and TRBJ2-3; weak D call: TRBD1 (6 bases). This CDR3 has 13 amino acids. The germline V and J ends were trimmed by 10 bases and 1 base, with 12 bases remaining between them. Per germline, CDR1 MNHGY and CDR2 SAAAGT.